What follows are 24 T cell receptor beta chains derived from one specimen sequenced in a study of T cells in narcolepsy. Method: immunoSEQ multiplex PCR; TCRdb's copy keeps in-frame clones and lacks some. The sample has about 30,000 clones; about 85% are singletons. The sample consisted of CD45RA- memory CD4+ T cells from PBMCs. Every receptor here comes from a human donor with narcolepsy.

J is TRBJ2-3 and V is TRBV19; 8 bases match TRBD1. Germline values: CDR1 LNHDA, CDR2 SQIVND (reference sequence). The V and J ends lost 1 base and 0 bases, in that order; junction bases with no gene match: 3. The CDR3 is 16 amino acids. The CDR3 sequence is CASSIGQGISTDTQYF. The CDR3 nucleotides are TGTGCCAGTAGTATAGGACAGGGGATCAGCACAGATACGCAGTATTTT.

The V call is TRBV7-2, the J call TRBJ2-5; 8 bases line up with TRBD2. The CDR3 contains 15 residues. V shed 4 bases, J shed 4 bases, and the junction held 8 bases outside the gene matches. From germline, CDR1 is SGHTA and CDR2 FQGNSA. The CDR3 sequence is CASSSWGLVGETQYF. DNA for the CDR3: TGTGCCAGCAGCTCTTGGGGACTAGTCGGAGAGACCCAGTACTTC.

The chain carries TRBV10-1 and TRBJ2-3; 7 bases align to TRBD1. The ends lost 6 bases at V and 7 bases at J; junction bases unmatched: 19. The CDR3 has 17 residues. The germline CDR1 and CDR2 sequences are WNHNN and SYGVQD (reference sequence). This chain's CDR3 is CASSDLRDSPIPNTQYF. The CDR3 DNA follows: TGCGCCAGCAGCGACCTCCGGGACAGCCCAATCCCCAATACGCAGTATTTT.

This clone turned up a few times. V and J are TRBV6-6 and TRBJ2-7; 9 bases agree with TRBD2. The germline V gene encodes CDR1 MNHNY and CDR2 SVGAGI (reference sequence). This CDR3 region has 15 residues. V lost 4 bases and J lost 2; bases outside the gene matches: 6. The CDR3 DNA is TGTGCCAGCAGTTCCAGACTAGCGGTCGCCTACGAGCAGTACTTC. It yields the protein CASSSRLAVAYEQYF.

V and J are TRBV4-1 and TRBJ1-4; 7 positions match TRBD1. CDR3 size: 15 residues. Germline trimming cut 0 bases from V and 6 bases from J; bases unmatched to any gene: 4. Germline V gene lookup returns CDR1 MGHRA and CDR2 YSYEKL. In nucleotides, the CDR3 is TGCGCCAGCAGCCAAGATGGACAGGCCGATGAAAAACTGTTTTTT. Translating gives CASSQDGQADEKLFF.

The J gene is TRBJ1-2, the V gene TRBV5-4; TRBD1 agrees at 9 bases. Germline CDR1 is SGHNT and CDR2 is YYREEE (reference sequence). The length of the CDR3 is 16 residues. V lost 3 bases and J lost 7; bases outside the gene matches: 13. The CDR3 coding sequence is TGTGCCAGCAGCTCGGGTGGACAGGGGATGGGGTGTGGCTACACCTTC. Protein sequence: CASSSGGQGMGCGYTF.

The gene calls are TRBV6-4 and TRBJ2-2, with D tentatively TRBD2 (5 bases). Trimming removed 8 bases at V and 5 bases at J, with 9 bases between. This CDR3 comprises 12 residues. Per germline, CDR1 MRHNA and CDR2 SNTAGT. Written as DNA, the CDR3 is TGTGCCAGCGGGAGAGGAACCGGGGAGCTGTTTTTT. It yields the protein CASGRGTGELFF.

The chain has TRBV2 and TRBJ2-2; D is undetermined. Germline lookup yields CDR1 SNHLY and CDR2 FYNNEI. The CDR3 length is 14 residues. V dropped 7 bases and J dropped 4 bases, with 13 bases sitting between them. CDR3 in DNA: TGTGCCAGCAAGCCTGGGCATGGCACCGGGGAGCTGTTTTTT. Its translation: CASKPGHGTGELFF.

A remark on this clone: One end of the junction varies from germline; a read error may be responsible. This sequence joins TRBV5-7 and TRBJ1-1; D is uncertain. TRBV5-7 is an ORF, with its function uncertain. The CDR3 is 13 residues long. The chain's CDR3 is CASSLAAVTEAFF. The CDR3 DNA reads as TGCGCCAGCAGCTTGGCTGCGGTCACTGAAGCTTTCTTT.

The chain links TRBV9 to TRBJ1-3; TRBD1 is a possible D gene (5 bases). Germline CDR1 SGDLS, CDR2 YYNGEE. This CDR3 region has 14 residues. Trimming stripped 3 bases from V and 4 bases from J, with 11 bases between. CDR3 amino acids: CASSAGTAGNTIYF. CDR3 coding DNA: TGTGCCAGCAGCGCCGGGACGGCCGGAAACACCATATATTTT.

This chain connects TRBV27 to TRBJ2-5; a weak D match, TRBD1 (5 bases). The better agreement between TRBJ2-7 and the DNA end casts doubt on the J call. Germline V gene data show CDR1 as MNHEY and CDR2 as SMNVEV (reference sequence). CDR3 length: 13 amino acids. The CDR3 sequence is CASSIGDSYEQYF. The CDR3 region has the DNA TGTGCCAGCAGTATAGGGGACTCCTACGAGCAGTACTTC.

Of note for this clone: Other DNA sequences from this sample encode an identical CDR3 as well. The CDR3 bases are TGCGCCAGCAGCCCCGGACAGGGAACAGATACGCAGTATTTT. Protein product: CASSPGQGTDTQYF. V gene TRBV5-1 combines with J gene TRBJ2-3, with TRBD1 identical over 8 bases. The germline V gene has CDR1 SGHRS and CDR2 YFSETQ. The ends lost 4 bases at V and 3 bases at J; junction bases unmatched: 4. This CDR3 region has 14 residues.

This clone was picked up one time. The V and J genes are TRBV7-8 and TRBJ1-3; no reliable D call. Germline CDR1 SGHVS, CDR2 FQNEAQ. V lost 2 bases and J 0 bases, leaving 8 bases between the germline ends. This CDR3 comprises 15 residues. CDR3 loop: CASSLRHSSGNTIYF. The CDR3 DNA reads as TGTGCCAGCAGCTTAAGGCACAGCTCTGGAAACACCATATATTTT.

This clone appeared a few times. This chain connects TRBV27 to TRBJ1-2; tentative D call: TRBD1 (6 bases). CDR1 is MNHEY and CDR2 is SMNVEV in the germline V gene (reference sequence). The V and J ends lost 4 bases and 6 bases respectively, with 18 bases between them. The CDR3 loop spans 15 amino acids. The CDR3 DNA sequence: TGTGCCAGCAGTTCAAATACCCCAGGGGCTCATGGCTACACCTTC. As protein: CASSSNTPGAHGYTF.

About this clone: Other DNA variants within this sample encode the same CDR3. The rearrangement joins TRBV30 to TRBJ1-1; D may be TRBD1 (6 bases). CDR3 length: 13 residues. Trimming took 3 bases from V and 5 from J, leaving 13 bases between them. The germline V gene encodes CDR1 GTSNPN and CDR2 SVGIG (reference sequence). CDR3 amino acids: CAWRGGGRTEAFF. The CDR3 DNA follows: TGTGCCTGGAGAGGGGGGGGGCGGACTGAAGCTTTCTTT.

The chain uses TRBV7-2 and TRBJ1-4; 7 bases are a match to TRBD1. V dropped 5 bases and J dropped 7; count of bases not matched to a gene: 7. Germline V CDR1 and CDR2: SGHTA, FQGNSA. The CDR3 runs to 14 residues. The CDR3 nucleotides are TGTGCCAGCAGCCTACAGGGGAGCAGTGAAAAACTGTTTTTT. This sequence encodes CASSLQGSSEKLFF.

Only a few counts were recorded for this clone. The chain carries TRBV28 and TRBJ2-7, with a weak D call TRBD1 (5 bases). Germline V lookup: CDR1 MDHEN, CDR2 SYDVKM. The CDR3 extends over 14 amino acids. V was pared by 2 bases and J by 8 bases, with 16 bases between. The CDR3 nucleotides read TGTGCCAGCAGTTTACCAGGGATCCCCCTCCAGCAGTACTTC. Its protein product is CASSLPGIPLQQYF.

The sample holds a few counts of this clone. J is TRBJ2-2 and V is TRBV2; D remains unclear. Trimming stripped 3 bases from V and 1 base from J, with 3 bases between. The CDR3 contains 13 residues. Germline assignment: CDR1 SNHLY and CDR2 FYNNEI. CDR3 amino acids: CASSEENTGELFF. The DNA for the CDR3 is TGTGCCAGCAGTGAGGAGAACACCGGGGAGCTGTTTTTT.

The chain joins TRBV28 to TRBJ1-2, with 7 bases matching TRBD1. Germline-derived CDR1 and CDR2 are MDHEN and SYDVKM. Trimming removed 7 bases from V and 7 bases from J; junction bases left unmatched: 9. There are 13 residues in the CDR3. The CDR3 sequence: CASKEGAQSGYTF. The CDR3 DNA reads TGTGCCAGCAAGGAGGGGGCGCAGAGTGGCTACACCTTC.

The CDR3 sequence: CASSLGDTGNNYGYTF. DNA for the CDR3: TGCGCCAGCAGCTTGGGGGACACTGGGAACAACTATGGCTACACCTTC. The V gene is TRBV5-1, the J gene TRBJ1-2; tentatively, D is TRBD1 (6 bases). The CDR3 runs 16 residues. CDR1 is SGHRS, CDR2 YFSETQ, per germline. V dropped 0 bases and J dropped 2 bases, with 14 bases sitting between them.

The chain combines TRBV7-2 with TRBJ2-7; D is possibly TRBD1 (5 bases). Germline loops: CDR1 SGHTA, CDR2 FQGNSA. The length of the CDR3 is 15 residues. Trimming cost V 1 base and J 2 bases, with 12 bases left between them. For the CDR3, the DNA is TGTGCCAGCAGCTTAGTTGGGCAGGGCGCCTACGAGCAGTACTTC. Protein sequence: CASSLVGQGAYEQYF.

The V call is TRBV29-1, the J call TRBJ1-4; D may be TRBD1 (5 bases). Germline CDR1 is SQVTM and CDR2 is ANQGSEA. CDR3 length: 11 amino acids. Deletions cut 6 bases from V and 5 bases from J, with 7 bases between. The CDR3 coding sequence is TGCAGCGTCGGACAAAATGAAAAACTGTTTTTT. This translates into CSVGQNEKLFF. Complete variable domain (other parts from reference TRBV29-1 and TRBJ1-4): SAVISQKPSRDICQRGTSLTIQCQVDSQVTMMFWYRQQPGQSLTLIATANQGSEATYESGFVIDKFPISRPNLTFSTLTVSNMSPEDSSIYLCSVGQNEKLFFGSGTQLSVL.

This clone has a handful of counts. The chain combines TRBV2 with TRBJ2-2; possibly TRBD1 or TRBD2 for D (5 bases each). V was cut by 9 bases and J by 1 base, with 12 bases left in between. The CDR3 covers 14 residues. Per the germline V gene, CDR1 is SNHLY and CDR2 is FYNNEI. CDR3 bases: TGTGCCAGGGGACGGACTGGGAACACCGGGGAGCTGTTTTTT. This encodes CARGRTGNTGELFF.

Comment on this clone: The same CDR3 also results from other DNA sequences found in this sample. The rearrangement uses TRBV30 and TRBJ1-5; D unresolved. Trimming shortened V by 3 bases and J by 1 base, and 7 bases separated the two germline ends. The CDR3 loop spans 13 amino acids. Looked up from germline, CDR1 is GTSNPN and CDR2 is SVGIG (reference sequence). The CDR3, as DNA: TGTGCCTGGAGACCGGACAGCAATCAGCCCCAGCATTTT. Translation gives CAWRPDSNQPQHF.